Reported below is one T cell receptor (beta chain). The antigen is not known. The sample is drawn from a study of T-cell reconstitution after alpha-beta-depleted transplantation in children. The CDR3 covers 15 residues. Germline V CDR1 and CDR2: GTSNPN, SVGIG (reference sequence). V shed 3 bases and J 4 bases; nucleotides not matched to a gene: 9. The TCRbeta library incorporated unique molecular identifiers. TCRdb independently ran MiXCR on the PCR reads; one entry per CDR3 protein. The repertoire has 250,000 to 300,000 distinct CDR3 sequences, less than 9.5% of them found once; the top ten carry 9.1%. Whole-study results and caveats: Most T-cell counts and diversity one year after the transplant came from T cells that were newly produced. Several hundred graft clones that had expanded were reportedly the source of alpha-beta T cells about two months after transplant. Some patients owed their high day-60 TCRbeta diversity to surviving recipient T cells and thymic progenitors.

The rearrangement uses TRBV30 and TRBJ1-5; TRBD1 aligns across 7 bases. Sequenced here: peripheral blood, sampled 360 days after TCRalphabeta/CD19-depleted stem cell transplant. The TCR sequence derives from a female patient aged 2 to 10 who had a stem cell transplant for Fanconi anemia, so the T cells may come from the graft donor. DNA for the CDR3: TGTGCCTGGAGGGCCCCGGACAGGACGAATCAGCCCCAGCATTTT. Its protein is CAWRAPDRTNQPQHF.